The present entry profiles one T cell receptor (beta chain) with its context. The data belong to a study of blood T cell repertoires in COVID-19. At the level of the study: Either two negative PCRs, clearance, or symptom resolution qualified Cohort 3 donors as recovered. Sample material is recorded as cDNA or gDNA derived from T cells, B-cell-depleted T cells, or PBMCs.

Researchers sorted participants into cohorts using their self-reported clinical history. The CDR3 runs to 15 residues. Germline CDR1 and CDR2: SEHNR and FQNEAQ (reference sequence). V dropped 4 bases and J dropped 1 base, with 8 bases sitting between them. Original handling: Reference gene primer amplification yielded estimated nucleated cell counts. Libraries were prepared by immunoSEQ multiplex PCR; TCRdb keeps only in-frame clonotypes and omits some of them. The DNA was the basis for D and trimming; V, J and clone size are from that table. The sample shows 300,000 to 450,000 clones, around 87% of them seen only once.

Sequencing used PBMCs or T cells enriched from blood (not recorded which). The chain combines TRBV7-9 with TRBJ2-6, with TRBD2 as a possible D gene (6 bases). This TCR came from a man aged 35-49 years in a cohort exposed to, infected with or recovered from COVID-19 (not recorded which). Written as DNA, the CDR3 is TGTGCCAGCAGCTGGGCGGGATCTGGGGCCAACGTCCTGACTTTC. Translating it yields CASSWAGSGANVLTF.